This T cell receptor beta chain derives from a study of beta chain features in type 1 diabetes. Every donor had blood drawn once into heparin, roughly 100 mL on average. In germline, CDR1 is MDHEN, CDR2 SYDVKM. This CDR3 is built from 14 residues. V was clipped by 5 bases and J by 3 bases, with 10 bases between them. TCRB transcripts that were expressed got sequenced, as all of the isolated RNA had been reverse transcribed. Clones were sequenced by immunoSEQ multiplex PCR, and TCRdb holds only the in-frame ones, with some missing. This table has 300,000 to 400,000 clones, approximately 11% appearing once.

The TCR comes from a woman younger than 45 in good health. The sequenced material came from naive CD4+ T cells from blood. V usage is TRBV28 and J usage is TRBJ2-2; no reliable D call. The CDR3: CASSVLDYTGELFF. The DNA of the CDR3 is TGTGCCAGCAGTGTCCTAGACTACACCGGGGAGCTGTTTTTT. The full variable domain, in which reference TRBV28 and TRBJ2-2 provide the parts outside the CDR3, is DVKVTQSSRYLVKRTGEKVFLECVQDMDHENMFWYRQDPGLGLRLIYFSYDVKMKEKGDIPEGYSVSREKKERFSLILESASTNQTSMYLCASSVLDYTGELFFGEGSRLTVL.